What follows is one T cell receptor beta chain and its context. The target antigen is unknown. Those CD8+ T cells considered naive were CD45RO-CCR7+CD27+CD95-. These data originate in a study of CXCR3-negative and CXCR3-positive naive CD8 T cells. Libraries of TRB cDNA were made by 5' RACE and carried UMIs. TCRdb derives one entry per CDR3 protein from the 5' RACE reads, leaving out DNA. The sample includes roughly 130,000 distinct CDR3 sequences. Study results and limitations: Comparably high diversity was seen in both naive subsets, and much lower diversity in memory CD8+ cells. CXCR3-positive naive cells had TRB CDR3s that were more hydrophobic than CXCR3-negative naive cells had.

Sequencing was carried out using naive CXCR3+ CD8+ T cells from blood. The subset is: CD45RO-CCR7+CD27+CD95- naive CD8+ T cells expressing CXCR3 (TNR3+). The origin of this receptor is a human donor in good health. Some clones in this sample may be carry-over from other donors' samples.

The CDR3 loop reads CSARARSSGSLKETQYF. The chain joins TRBV20-1 to TRBJ2-5; absent DNA, TCRdb's TRBD2 call cannot be checked. This CDR3 spans 17 amino acids. The germline gives CDR1 DFQATT, CDR2 SNEGSKA (reference sequence).